One sample yielded the 18 T cell receptor beta chains listed below, sequenced in a study of long-term antiretroviral therapy in people with HIV. The immunoSEQ assay was v3.0, run at survey level. Clones were read by immunoSEQ multiplex PCR, and TCRdb kept only the in-frame ones, dropping some. This sample yields around 20,000 clones, of which 85% to 90% are seen a single time; under 9.5% belongs to the top ten. This sample comprised unsorted PBMCs, obtained 4.2 years after starting antiretroviral therapy. These receptor sequences come from a man in his forties or fifties with HIV.

J is TRBJ2-3 and V is TRBV29-1; perhaps TRBD2 as D (6 bases). The V gene lost 4 bases and the J gene lost 3 bases, with 11 bases spanning the gap. The CDR3 loop spans 13 amino acids. Germline V gene data show CDR1 as SQVTM and CDR2 as ANQGSEA. The CDR3 is CSVAQGGTDTQYF. DNA of the CDR3: TGCAGCGTTGCCCAGGGAGGAACAGATACGCAGTATTTT.

The rearrangement joins TRBV29-1 to TRBJ2-1; TRBD2 aligns across 13 bases. The CDR3 runs 14 residues. The V gene's germline CDR1 is SQVTM and CDR2 ANQGSEA. The V gene end was trimmed by 7 bases and the J gene end by 7 bases; junction bases not matched to a gene: 7. CDR3 bases: TGCAGCGCTAGGACTAGCGGGGGTCAGAATGAGCAGTTCTTC. Translated, it gives CSARTSGGQNEQFF.

CDR3 sequence reads: CASSETGQGSYEQYF. In DNA, the CDR3 is TGTGCCAGCAGTGAAACGGGACAGGGTAGCTACGAGCAGTACTTC. The rearrangement joins TRBV6-1 to TRBJ2-7, with 9 bases aligning to TRBD1. The CDR3 length is 15 residues. Trimming took 2 bases from V and 3 from J; bases not matched to a gene: 5. CDR1 is MNHNS and CDR2 is SASEGT in the germline V gene.

There are a few counts of this clone. The CDR3: CASSVGVGPNEQYF. In DNA form, the CDR3 reads TGTGCCAGCAGCGTAGGTGTGGGGCCAAACGAGCAGTACTTC. The chain couples TRBV9 to TRBJ2-7; tentatively, D is TRBD1 (5 bases). Trimming pared 0 bases from V and 5 bases from J, leaving 12 bases between. This CDR3 contains 14 residues. Germline lookup yields CDR1 SGDLS and CDR2 YYNGEE.

The J gene is TRBJ1-2, the V gene TRBV6-5, with D possibly matching TRBD1 (5 bases). The CDR3 is 11 amino acids. V was trimmed by 6 bases and J by 7 bases, leaving 9 bases between them. Germline V gives CDR1 MNHEY, CDR2 SVGAGI. CDR3 sequence (DNA): TGTGCCAGCAGGCAGGGAGGTGGCTACACCTTC. Encoded protein: CASRQGGGYTF.

The V call is TRBV2, the J call TRBJ1-1, with no clear D. This CDR3 region has 13 residues. Germline CDR1 SNHLY, CDR2 FYNNEI. The ends were cut back, 4 bases at V and 0 bases at J, with 6 bases in the middle. CDR3 amino acids: CASSGRMNTEAFF. The DNA for the CDR3 is TGTGCCAGCAGTGGGCGGATGAACACTGAAGCTTTCTTT.

The table lists this clone with a few counts. The V gene is TRBV11-2, the J gene TRBJ2-1, with 8 bases lining up with TRBD2. With 6 bases clipped from V and 6 bases from J, the junction kept 13 bases outside the gene matches. The CDR3 extends over 16 amino acids. The germline V gene has CDR1 SGHAT and CDR2 FQNNGV. CDR3 nucleotides: TGTGCCAGCAGTTACTCCGGGACTAGGGTATCCAATGAGCAGTTCTTC. Translated: CASSYSGTRVSNEQFF. The variable domain in full, with the rest retrieved from reference TRBV11-2 and TRBJ2-1, is EAGVAQSPRYKIIEKRQSVAFWCNPISGHATLYWYQQILGQGPKLLIQFQNNGVVDDSQLPKDRFSAERLKGVDSTLKIQPAKLEDSAVYLCASSYSGTRVSNEQFFGPGTRLTVL.

The chain uses TRBV7-9 and TRBJ1-2; D remains unclear. V lost 1 base to trimming and J lost 3 bases, with 6 bases between them. This CDR3 contains 13 residues. Germline V gene sequence: CDR1 SEHNR, CDR2 FQNEAQ (reference sequence). In nucleotides, the CDR3 is TGTGCCAGCAGCTTAGAAGTGGACTATGGCTACACCTTC. Its protein is CASSLEVDYGYTF.

The genes are TRBV19 and TRBJ1-4; D is possibly TRBD1 (5 bases). Germline assignment: CDR1 LNHDA and CDR2 SQIVND (reference sequence). V lost 3 bases and J lost 5, with 10 bases in between. The CDR3 loop spans 14 amino acids. CDR3 bases: TGTGCCAGTAGTATTCAGGGATCGAATGAAAAACTGTTTTTT. Translation: CASSIQGSNEKLFF.

This rearrangement joins TRBV15 to TRBJ1-5; possible D gene TRBD1, 5 bases. V lost 3 bases, J lost 4 bases, and 10 bases lay in between. The CDR3 loop spans 14 amino acids. Per germline, CDR1 LNHNV and CDR2 YYDKDF (reference sequence). CDR3 in DNA: TGTGCCACCAGCAGGGGGACGGTAAATCAGCCCCAGCATTTT. The encoded protein is CATSRGTVNQPQHF.

V and J are TRBV7-6 and TRBJ2-7; maybe TRBD1 (6 bases). The CDR3 length is 15 residues. V lost 5 bases and J 6 bases, leaving 20 bases between the germline ends. Germline loops: CDR1 SGHVS, CDR2 FNYEAQ. The CDR3 protein is CASSHGAGQSSEQYF. CDR3 nucleotide sequence: TGTGCCAGCAGCCATGGGGCCGGACAGTCTTCCGAGCAGTACTTC.

The CDR3 nucleotides read TGTGCCAGTAGACTTCTTAGCAATCAGCCCCAGCATTTT. This sequence encodes CASRLLSNQPQHF. The J gene is TRBJ1-5, the V gene TRBV19; no firm D call. The CDR3 loop spans 13 amino acids. Trimming removed 6 bases at V and 0 bases at J, with 6 bases between. CDR1 and CDR2 from the germline V gene are LNHDA and SQIVND (reference sequence).

The genes are TRBV5-4 and TRBJ1-1, with 7 bases aligning to TRBD1. The CDR3 length is 12 residues. The V segment lost 4 bases and the J segment 8 bases; nucleotides outside the gene matches: 5. Per germline, CDR1 SGHNT and CDR2 YYREEE (reference sequence). The CDR3, as DNA: TGTGCCAGCAGCACACCGGGACAGGAAGCTTTCTTT. Protein product: CASSTPGQEAFF.

The J gene is TRBJ2-7, the V gene TRBV6-6; a possible D gene is TRBD2 (6 bases). With 0 bases removed from V and 7 bases from J, the gap between germline ends came to 13 bases. The CDR3 is 14 residues long. Germline V gives CDR1 MNHNY, CDR2 SVGAGI (reference sequence). The CDR3 region has the DNA TGTGCCAGCAGTTACTCGAACGGGGGATGGGAGCAGTACTTC. It is translated as CASSYSNGGWEQYF.

This sequence joins TRBV6-5 and TRBJ1-5, with 7 bases lining up with TRBD1. The CDR3 has 14 residues. The junction had 3 bases not matched to a gene; V was cut back by 0 bases and J by 7 bases. From germline, CDR1 is MNHEY and CDR2 SVGAGI. CDR3 in DNA: TGTGCCAGCAGTTACTCAGGGGGCGGACAGCCCCAGCATTTT. Translating gives CASSYSGGGQPQHF.

Only one count was recorded for this clone. This sequence joins TRBV12-5 and TRBJ2-1; 7 bases are shared with TRBD2. Germline V CDR1 and CDR2: LGHNT, FRNRAP. V lost 1 base to trimming and J lost 1 base; unmatched junction nucleotides: 4. The CDR3 spans 16 residues. The CDR3 loop reads CASGLGPGGSYNEQFF. Here the CDR3 DNA reads TGTGCTAGTGGTTTGGGGCCGGGAGGATCCTACAATGAGCAGTTCTTC.

This chain uses TRBV25-1 with TRBJ1-3; D is possibly TRBD1 (6 bases). V lost 2 bases and J 1 base, leaving 9 bases between the germline ends. Per the germline V gene, CDR1 is MGHDK and CDR2 is SYGVNS. This CDR3 spans 15 amino acids. CDR3 in amino acids: CASSEGGRSGNTIYF. The CDR3 DNA sequence: TGTGCCAGCAGTGAAGGGGGGCGATCTGGAAACACCATATATTTT.

V usage is TRBV27 and J usage is TRBJ2-3; D tentatively reads TRBD1 or TRBD2 (5 bases each). Per the germline V gene, CDR1 is MNHEY and CDR2 is SMNVEV (reference sequence). Trimming stripped 2 bases from V and 2 bases from J, with 11 bases between. The CDR3 runs 15 residues. CDR3 DNA sequence: TGTGCCAGCAGTTTAGGGGGTCCCTACACAGATACGCAGTATTTT. This gives the protein CASSLGGPYTDTQYF.